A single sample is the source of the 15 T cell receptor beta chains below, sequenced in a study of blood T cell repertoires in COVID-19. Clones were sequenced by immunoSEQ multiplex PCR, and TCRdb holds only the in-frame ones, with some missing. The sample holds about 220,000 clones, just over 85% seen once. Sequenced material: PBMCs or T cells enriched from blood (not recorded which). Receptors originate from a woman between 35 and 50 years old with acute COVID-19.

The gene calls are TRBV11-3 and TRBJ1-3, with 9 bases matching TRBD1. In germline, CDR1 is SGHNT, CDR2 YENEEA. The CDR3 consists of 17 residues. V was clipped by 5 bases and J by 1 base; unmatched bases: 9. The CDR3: CASSPGTGLSSGNTIYF. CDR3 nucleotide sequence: TGTGCCAGCAGCCCAGGGACAGGGTTGTCTTCTGGAAACACCATATATTTT.

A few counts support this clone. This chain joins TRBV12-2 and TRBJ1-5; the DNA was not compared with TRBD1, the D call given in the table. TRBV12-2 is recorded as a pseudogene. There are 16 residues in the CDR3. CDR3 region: CASRLEDRGEKRPQHF. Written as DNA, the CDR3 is TGTGCAAGTCGCTTAGAAGACAGGGGGGAAAAACGGCCCCAGCATTTT.

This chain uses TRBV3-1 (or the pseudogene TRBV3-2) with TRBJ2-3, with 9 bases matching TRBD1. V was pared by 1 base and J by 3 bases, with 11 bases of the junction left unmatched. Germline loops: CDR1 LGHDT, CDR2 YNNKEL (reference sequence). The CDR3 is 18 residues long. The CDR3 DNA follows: TGTGCCAGCAGCCAAGTATTAGGAGGGACAGGGAGTACAGATACGCAGTATTTT. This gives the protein CASSQVLGGTGSTDTQYF.

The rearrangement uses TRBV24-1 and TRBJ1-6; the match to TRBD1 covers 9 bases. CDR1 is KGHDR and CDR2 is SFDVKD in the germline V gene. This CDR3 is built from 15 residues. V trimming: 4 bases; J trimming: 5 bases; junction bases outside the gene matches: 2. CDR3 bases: TGTGCCACCAGTGACCGGACAGGGGATAATTCACCCCTCCACTTT. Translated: CATSDRTGDNSPLHF.

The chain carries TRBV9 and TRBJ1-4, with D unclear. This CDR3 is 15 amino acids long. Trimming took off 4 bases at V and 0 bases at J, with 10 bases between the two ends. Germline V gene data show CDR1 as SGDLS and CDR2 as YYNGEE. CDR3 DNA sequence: TGTGCCAGCAGCCCAGCGGTGGCAACTAATGAAAAACTGTTTTTT. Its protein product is CASSPAVATNEKLFF.

Here the CDR3 DNA reads TGTGCCAGCAGTTACTTCAGGGCCGCGAGGAAAACTGAAGCTTTCTTT. This sequence encodes CASSYFRAARKTEAFF. The rearrangement joins TRBV6-5 to TRBJ1-1; D is possibly TRBD1 (5 bases). The CDR3 totals 16 residues. The germline V and J ends were trimmed by 1 base and 5 bases, with 17 bases remaining between them. The V gene's germline CDR1 is MNHEY and CDR2 SVGAGI.

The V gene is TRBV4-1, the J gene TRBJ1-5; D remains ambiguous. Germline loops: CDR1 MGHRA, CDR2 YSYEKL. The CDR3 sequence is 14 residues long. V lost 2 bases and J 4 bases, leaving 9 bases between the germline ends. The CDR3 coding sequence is TGCGCCAGCAGCCAACGGACTGCTAATCAGCCCCAGCATTTT. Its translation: CASSQRTANQPQHF.

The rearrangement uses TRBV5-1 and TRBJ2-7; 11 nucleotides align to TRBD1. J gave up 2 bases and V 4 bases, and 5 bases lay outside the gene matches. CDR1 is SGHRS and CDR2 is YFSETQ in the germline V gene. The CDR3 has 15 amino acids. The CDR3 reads CASSPGQGAPYEQYV. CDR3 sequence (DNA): TGCGCCAGCAGCCCAGGACAGGGGGCCCCCTACGAGCAGTACGTC.

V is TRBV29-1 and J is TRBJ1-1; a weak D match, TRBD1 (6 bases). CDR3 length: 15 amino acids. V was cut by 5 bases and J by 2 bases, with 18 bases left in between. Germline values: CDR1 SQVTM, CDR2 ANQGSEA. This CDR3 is CSVPLVNRDNTEAFF. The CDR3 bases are TGCAGCGTTCCCCTTGTCAACAGGGACAACACTGAAGCTTTCTTT.

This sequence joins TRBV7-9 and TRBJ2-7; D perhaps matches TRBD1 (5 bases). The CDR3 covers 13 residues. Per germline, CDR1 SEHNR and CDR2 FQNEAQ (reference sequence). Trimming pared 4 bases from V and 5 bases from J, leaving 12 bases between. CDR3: CASSYLPGNEQYF. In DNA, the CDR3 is TGTGCCAGCAGCTACCTCCCAGGGAACGAGCAGTACTTC.

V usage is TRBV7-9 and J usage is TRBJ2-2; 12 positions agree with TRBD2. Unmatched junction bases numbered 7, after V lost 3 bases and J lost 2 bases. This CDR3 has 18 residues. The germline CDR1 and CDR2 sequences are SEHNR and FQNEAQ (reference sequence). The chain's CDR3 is CASSFGLAGPLNTGELFF. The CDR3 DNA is TGTGCCAGCAGCTTCGGACTAGCGGGGCCCCTTAACACCGGGGAGCTGTTTTTT.

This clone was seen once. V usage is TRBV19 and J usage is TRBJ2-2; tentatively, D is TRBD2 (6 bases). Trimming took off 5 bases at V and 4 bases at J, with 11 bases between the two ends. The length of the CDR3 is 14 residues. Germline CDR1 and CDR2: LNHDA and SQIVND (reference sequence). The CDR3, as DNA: TGTGCCAGTAGTTTTGGGGGGAGCACCGGGGAGCTGTTTTTT. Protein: CASSFGGSTGELFF.

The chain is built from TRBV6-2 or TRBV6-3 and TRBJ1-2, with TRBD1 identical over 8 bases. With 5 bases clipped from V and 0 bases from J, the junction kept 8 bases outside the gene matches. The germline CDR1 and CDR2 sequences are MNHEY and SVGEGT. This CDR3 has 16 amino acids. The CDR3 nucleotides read TGTGCCAGCAGTACCGGGACAGGAAGATCTAACTATGGCTACACCTTC. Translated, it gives CASSTGTGRSNYGYTF.

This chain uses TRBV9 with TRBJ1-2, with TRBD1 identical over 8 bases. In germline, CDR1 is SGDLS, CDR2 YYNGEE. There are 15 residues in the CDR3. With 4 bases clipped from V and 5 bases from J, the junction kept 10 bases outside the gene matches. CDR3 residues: CASSPRQGSGYGYTF. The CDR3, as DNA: TGTGCCAGCAGCCCCCGACAGGGGTCCGGGTATGGCTACACCTTC.

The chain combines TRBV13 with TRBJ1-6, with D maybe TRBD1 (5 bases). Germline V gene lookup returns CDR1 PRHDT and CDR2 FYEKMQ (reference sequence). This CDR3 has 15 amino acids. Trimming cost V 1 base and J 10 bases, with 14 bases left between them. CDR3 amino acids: CASSLEQGTKSPLHF. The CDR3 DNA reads TGTGCCAGCAGCTTAGAGCAGGGTACGAAATCACCCCTCCACTTT.